This T cell receptor (beta chain) was documented in a study of T cells in women clearing cervical HPV infection. Whole-study context: No precancer developed; the control's incident HPV16 infection cleared within 12 months. Only a few women had HLA typing results available. Blood came at first lesion visit for cases, post-clearance for controls.

TCRdb's copy holds only in-frame clones and misses some; the assay was immunoSEQ multiplex PCR. Here the sample table reports nearly 35,000 clones. Each participant carried one incident cervical HPV16 infection only. Note on this clone: The read stops 3 residues short of the end of the CDR3; the missing end is completed from the germline J gene. The sample holds other DNA sequences that translate to the same CDR3.

The CDR3 is 14 residues long. In germline, CDR1 is LNHDA, CDR2 SQIVND (reference sequence). Germline trimming cut 7 bases from V and 3 bases from J; bases unmatched to any gene: 4. The chain carries TRBV19 and TRBJ1-3; 9 bases match TRBD1. The TCR was taken from a woman aged 18-70 years with a cervical HPV16 infection that either progressed to CIN3+ or cleared (not recorded which). Material for sequencing was blood buffy coat. Incomplete CDR3 DNA: TGTGCCAGTACCAAGACAGGGGGTGGAAACACC. It codes for CASTKTGGGNT. The whole CDR3 protein is CASTKTGGGNTIYF.